The source of this T cell receptor (beta chain) is a study of Graves' ophthalmopathy and Graves' hyperthyroidism. On the study more broadly: Peripheral blood was collected at initial diagnosis, before any treatment.

Transcripts of RNA were the source for amplifying TCR beta CDR3 regions. RT-PCR was first run with HTBI primers, then multiplex PCR in a second round. TCRdb recomputed calls from the multiplex PCR reads with MiXCR, one row per CDR3 protein. The data hold approximately 500,000 distinct CDR3 sequences, with around an eighth observed a single time. The germline CDR1 and CDR2 sequences are SGHAT and FQNNGV. Trimming left V 5 bases short and J 6 bases short, with 23 bases between. This CDR3 spans 16 amino acids. This TCR came from a woman between 25 and 40 years old with Graves' ophthalmopathy. The chain couples TRBV11-2 to TRBJ2-7; no clear D gene. The material sequenced was blood. The chain's CDR3 is CASSKLRPLHGREQYF. CDR3 nucleotides: TGTGCCAGCAGCAAATTGAGACCCCTCCACGGGCGCGAGCAGTACTTC.